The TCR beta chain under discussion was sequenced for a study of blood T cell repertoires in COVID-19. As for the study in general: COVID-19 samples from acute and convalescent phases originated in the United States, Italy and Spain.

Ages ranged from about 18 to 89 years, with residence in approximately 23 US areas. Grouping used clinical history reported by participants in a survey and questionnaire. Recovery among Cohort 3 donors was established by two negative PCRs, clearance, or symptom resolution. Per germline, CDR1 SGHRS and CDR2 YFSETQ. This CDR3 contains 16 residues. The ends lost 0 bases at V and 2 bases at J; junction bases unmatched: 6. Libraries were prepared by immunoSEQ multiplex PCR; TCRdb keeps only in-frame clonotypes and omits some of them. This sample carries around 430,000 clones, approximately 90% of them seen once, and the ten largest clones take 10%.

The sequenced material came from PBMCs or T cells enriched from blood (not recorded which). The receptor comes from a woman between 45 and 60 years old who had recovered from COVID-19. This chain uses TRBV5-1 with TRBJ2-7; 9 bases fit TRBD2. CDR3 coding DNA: TGCGCCAGCAGCTTGGGTCCAGCGGGGGGCACCTACGAGCAGTACTTC. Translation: CASSLGPAGGTYEQYF. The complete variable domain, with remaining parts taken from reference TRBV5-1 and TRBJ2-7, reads KAGVTQTPRYLIKTRGQQVTLSCSPISGHRSVSWYQQTPGQGLQFLFEYFSETQRNKGNFPGRFSGRQFSNSRSEMNVSTLELGDSALYLCASSLGPAGGTYEQYFGPGTRLTVT.